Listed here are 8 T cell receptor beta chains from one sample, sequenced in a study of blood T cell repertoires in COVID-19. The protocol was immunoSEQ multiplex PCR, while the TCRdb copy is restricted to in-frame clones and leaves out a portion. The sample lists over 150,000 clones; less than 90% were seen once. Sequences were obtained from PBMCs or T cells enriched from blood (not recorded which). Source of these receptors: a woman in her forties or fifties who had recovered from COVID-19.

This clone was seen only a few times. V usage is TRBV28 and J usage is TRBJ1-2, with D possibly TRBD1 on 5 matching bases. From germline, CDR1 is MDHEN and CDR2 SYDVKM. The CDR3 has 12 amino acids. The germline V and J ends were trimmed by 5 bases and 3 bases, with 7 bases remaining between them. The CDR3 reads CASSRGDYGYTF. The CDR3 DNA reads TGTGCCAGCAGTCGGGGGGACTATGGCTACACCTTC.

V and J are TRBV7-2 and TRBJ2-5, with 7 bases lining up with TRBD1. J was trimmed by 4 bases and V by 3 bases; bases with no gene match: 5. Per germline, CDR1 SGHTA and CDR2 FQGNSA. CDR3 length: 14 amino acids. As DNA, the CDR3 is TGTGCCAGCAGCTTTCCTGGACAGGCAGAGACCCAGTACTTC. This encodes CASSFPGQAETQYF.

The DNA of the CDR3 is TGCGCCCGCGCAACAGGGGGCGTTCAGCCCCAGCATTTT. Translation: CARATGGVQPQHF. The chain joins TRBV5-1 to TRBJ1-5, with TRBD1 matching over 9 bases. The V gene's germline CDR1 is SGHRS and CDR2 YFSETQ. The junction had 8 bases not matched to a gene; V was cut back by 10 bases and J by 6 bases. The length of the CDR3 is 13 residues.

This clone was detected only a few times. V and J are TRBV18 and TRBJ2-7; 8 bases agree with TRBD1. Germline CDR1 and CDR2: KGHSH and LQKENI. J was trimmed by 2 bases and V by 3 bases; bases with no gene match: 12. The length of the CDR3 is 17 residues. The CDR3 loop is CASSPLDQGQETYEQYF. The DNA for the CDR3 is TGTGCCAGCTCACCTTTAGATCAGGGACAGGAGACCTACGAGCAGTACTTC.

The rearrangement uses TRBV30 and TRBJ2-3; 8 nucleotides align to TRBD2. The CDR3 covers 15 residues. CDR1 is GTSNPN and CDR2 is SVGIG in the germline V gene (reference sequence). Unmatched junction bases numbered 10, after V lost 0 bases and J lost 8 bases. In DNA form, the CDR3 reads TGTGCCTGGAGTGTAGCGGGAGAAGGGCGGCGTACGCAGTATTTT. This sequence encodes CAWSVAGEGRRTQYF.

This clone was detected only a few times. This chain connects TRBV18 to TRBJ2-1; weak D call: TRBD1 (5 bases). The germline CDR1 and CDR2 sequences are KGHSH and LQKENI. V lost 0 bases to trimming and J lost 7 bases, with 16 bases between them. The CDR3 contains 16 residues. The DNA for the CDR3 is TGTGCCAGCTCACCACCCGAAGTACTTAGGGGTAATGAGCAGTTCTTC. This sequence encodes CASSPPEVLRGNEQFF.

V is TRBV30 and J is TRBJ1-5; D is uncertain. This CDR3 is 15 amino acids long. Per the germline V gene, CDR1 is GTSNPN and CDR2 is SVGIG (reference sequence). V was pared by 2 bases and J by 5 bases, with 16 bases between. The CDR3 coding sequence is TGTGCCTGGAGTCATACCTCCACCGGGGATCAGCCCCAGCATTTT. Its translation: CAWSHTSTGDQPQHF.

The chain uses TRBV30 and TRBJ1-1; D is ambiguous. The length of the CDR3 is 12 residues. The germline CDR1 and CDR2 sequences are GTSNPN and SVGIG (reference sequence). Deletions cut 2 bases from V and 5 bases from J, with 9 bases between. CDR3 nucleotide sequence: TGTGCCTGGAGTCCACAGCTGACTGAAGCTTTCTTT. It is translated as CAWSPQLTEAFF.